These T cell receptor beta chains were read from a single sample in a study of monozygotic twins with inflammatory bowel disease. Reprocessing the 5' RACE reads, TCRdb reports a single entry for every CDR3 protein and omits DNA. The table counts around 210,000 distinct CDR3 sequences; 6% to 9% lies in the top ten. The sample was blood. Every receptor here comes from a human donor with ulcerative colitis or Crohn's disease, or a healthy co-twin of an affected twin (not recorded which). Both conserved end residues are part of each CDR3. Fields, in order: V gene, J gene, CDR3 protein.

V gene: TRBV5-1; J gene: TRBJ2-3; CDR3 protein: CASRGLAGEDTQYF
V gene: TRBV13; J gene: TRBJ2-2; CDR3 protein: CASSPLRTDFTGELFF
V gene: TRBV19; J gene: TRBJ2-2; CDR3 protein: CASSPRGPGTGELFF
V gene: TRBV6-1; J gene: TRBJ1-3; CDR3 protein: CASSEGTRGNTIYF
V gene: TRBV11-2; J gene: TRBJ2-3; CDR3 protein: CASSLSSLRLDYADTQYF
V gene: TRBV7-2; J gene: TRBJ1-2; CDR3 protein: CASSSPGQGVSGYTF
V gene: TRBV5-1; J gene: TRBJ2-3; CDR3 protein: CASSNGTRTDTQYF
V gene: TRBV7-2; J gene: TRBJ1-3; CDR3 protein: CASSLYDSSGNTIYF
V gene: TRBV6-1; J gene: TRBJ2-4; CDR3 protein: CASSPIDPGGKNIQYF
V gene: TRBV29-1; J gene: TRBJ1-2; CDR3 protein: CSVEIVTNYGYTF
V gene: TRBV7-9; J gene: TRBJ2-7; CDR3 protein: CASSSMTGGPYEQYF
V gene: TRBV7-9; J gene: TRBJ1-2; CDR3 protein: CASSFGDRGNYGYTF
V gene: TRBV7-2; J gene: TRBJ1-2; CDR3 protein: CASSPPYESGYTF
V gene: TRBV3-1; J gene: TRBJ2-1; CDR3 protein: CASSHGQGGNNEQFF
V gene: TRBV25-1; J gene: TRBJ1-4; CDR3 protein: CASSEQGLGRKLFF
V gene: TRBV10-3; J gene: TRBJ2-3; CDR3 protein: CAISPYRGGVTDTQYF
V gene: TRBV11-2; J gene: TRBJ2-7; CDR3 protein: CASSGGSGLAEIYEQYF
V gene: TRBV18; J gene: TRBJ1-5; CDR3 protein: CASSGGLNQPQHF
V gene: TRBV6-1; J gene: TRBJ1-6; CDR3 protein: CASSPVAGGGSPLHF
V gene: TRBV18; J gene: TRBJ1-1; CDR3 protein: CASSPLENTEAFF
V gene: TRBV18; J gene: TRBJ1-5; CDR3 protein: CASSTGSQPQHF
V gene: TRBV9; J gene: TRBJ2-2; CDR3 protein: CASSVETANTGELFF
V gene: TRBV6-4; J gene: TRBJ1-5; CDR3 protein: CASSAESNQPQHF
V gene: TRBV7-8; J gene: TRBJ2-5; CDR3 protein: CASSSGVWIGGETQYF
V gene: TRBV29-1; J gene: TRBJ1-2; CDR3 protein: CSVVPGQGTYGYTF
V gene: TRBV14; J gene: TRBJ2-2; CDR3 protein: CASSQGTATGELFF
V gene: TRBV9; J gene: TRBJ2-1; CDR3 protein: CASSYNPGTGSYNEQFF
V gene: TRBV9; J gene: TRBJ1-1; CDR3 protein: CASSLPATNTEAFF
V gene: TRBV12-3/TRBV12-4; J gene: TRBJ1-5; CDR3 protein: CASSSGYWDSNQPQHF
V gene: TRBV10-3; J gene: TRBJ2-1; CDR3 protein: CAISDPGAGVLSYNEQFF
V gene: TRBV6-5; J gene: TRBJ1-1; CDR3 protein: CASSYDGNTEAFF
V gene: TRBV7-2; J gene: TRBJ2-1; CDR3 protein: CASGGGGASGHEQFF
V gene: TRBV6-5; J gene: TRBJ2-1; CDR3 protein: CASSLRTTTYNEQFF
V gene: TRBV28; J gene: TRBJ1-1; CDR3 protein: CALGDMNTEAFF
V gene: TRBV5-1; J gene: TRBJ2-1; CDR3 protein: CASSLAWDFGYNEQFF
V gene: TRBV14; J gene: TRBJ1-1; CDR3 protein: CASSLQRLEAFF
V gene: TRBV6-2/TRBV6-3; J gene: TRBJ2-2; CDR3 protein: CASHSGVGTGELFF
V gene: TRBV12-3/TRBV12-4; J gene: TRBJ2-1; CDR3 protein: CASSSNRQGRTYNEQFF
V gene: TRBV29-1; J gene: TRBJ2-5; CDR3 protein: CSSLGLEETQYF
V gene: TRBV15; J gene: TRBJ2-6; CDR3 protein: CATSDSGSGANVLTF
V gene: TRBV5-1; J gene: TRBJ1-2; CDR3 protein: CASSLGQGAGGYTF
V gene: TRBV15; J gene: TRBJ1-5; CDR3 protein: CATSRDRDNQPQHF
V gene: TRBV7-8; J gene: TRBJ1-3; CDR3 protein: CASSLGGYGNTIYF
V gene: TRBV5-1; J gene: TRBJ2-3; CDR3 protein: CASSLGTQREGITDTQYF
V gene: TRBV4-2; J gene: TRBJ1-2; CDR3 protein: CASSLPAGTGSNYGYTF
V gene: TRBV27; J gene: TRBJ2-2; CDR3 protein: CASSSRQGGELFF
V gene: TRBV6-4; J gene: TRBJ2-3; CDR3 protein: CASSRTSGSSTDTQYF
V gene: TRBV28; J gene: TRBJ2-2; CDR3 protein: CASSFRNTGELFF
V gene: TRBV4-1; J gene: TRBJ1-5; CDR3 protein: CASSQDWDFGGQPQHF
V gene: TRBV2; J gene: TRBJ2-3; CDR3 protein: CASSGTGSLGADTQYF
V gene: TRBV7-2; J gene: TRBJ2-4; CDR3 protein: CASSLGVPNYIQYF
V gene: TRBV5-1; J gene: TRBJ2-6; CDR3 protein: CASSIGLAGTGANVLTF
V gene: TRBV20-1; J gene: TRBJ1-2; CDR3 protein: CSASRVREGYTF
V gene: TRBV12-3/TRBV12-4; J gene: TRBJ1-1; CDR3 protein: CASSGGLTEAFF
V gene: TRBV7-3; J gene: TRBJ2-3; CDR3 protein: CASSYSGGAPDTQYF
V gene: TRBV5-1; J gene: TRBJ1-4; CDR3 protein: CASSLAGANEKLFF
V gene: TRBV27; J gene: TRBJ2-7; CDR3 protein: CASSLRGSDYEQYF
V gene: TRBV15; J gene: TRBJ2-3; CDR3 protein: CATSRGGGTDTQYF
V gene: TRBV5-5; J gene: TRBJ2-1; CDR3 protein: CASSGSKLGYNEQFF